One T cell receptor (beta chain) is described in this entry. The antigen is not known. The sample belongs to a study of post-analysis software for immune sequencing data. Study-level background: The cohort encompassed relapsing-remitting, secondary progressive and progressive-relapsing multiple sclerosis disease courses.

Unique molecular identifiers featured in each of the TCR beta cDNA libraries. Yield was 450,000 to 650,000 cDNA molecules from approximately 0.91 to 9.4 million T cells. TCRdb re-called the PCR reads with MiXCR, one entry per CDR3 protein. The data hold about 770,000 distinct CDR3 sequences, with roughly 50% observed a single time. The V and J ends lost 8 bases and 3 bases, in that order; junction bases with no gene match: 11. The CDR3 runs to 14 residues. Germline CDR1 is SQVTM and CDR2 is ANQGSEA. Study results and caveats: Those samples that were prepared in the same batch co-clustered strongly by F measure. Multiple sclerosis was associated with a significant reduction in normalized Chao1 diversity relative to controls. Higher frequency in patients than in controls was seen for five TRBV segments, with TRBV5-6, TRBV5-1 and TRBV20-1 among them.

The origin of this receptor is a girl aged 5-17 years with multiple sclerosis. The sequenced sample consisted of blood. The J gene is TRBJ2-7, the V gene TRBV29-1; 9 nucleotides match TRBD1. Here the CDR3 reads CSPSDRGLIYEQYF. CDR3 DNA: TGCAGCCCCTCCGACAGGGGGTTAATCTACGAGCAGTACTTC.